This T cell receptor beta chain was captured by sequencing in a study of cytomegalovirus exposure and HLA in healthy donors. Across the whole study: The roughly 110 validation repertoires were produced on the same platform as the roughly 690 repertoires of the first cohort. This was reported in a later analysis.

V was shortened by 3 bases and J by 4 bases, with 5 bases between the two germline ends. The CDR3 runs 11 residues. Looked up from germline, CDR1 is SGHRS and CDR2 is YFSETQ. The donors were part of the roughly 120-subject validation cohort, which stood apart from the roughly 670-subject first cohort. On this clone itself: The antigen is not known.

The table came from immunoSEQ multiplex PCR; TCRdb's copy has only in-frame clones and leaves some out. The sample records about 110,000 clones, 70% to 90% being singletons. Study-wide points: While the bulk of TCR sequences proved rare, some public TCRs turned up in many donors.

The specimen was PBMCs. The chain has TRBV5-1 and TRBJ2-7; D perhaps matches TRBD2 (5 bases). This sequence was found in a young woman in good health and CMV-seropositive. The CDR3 DNA is TGCGCCAGCAGCTCGGGATACGAGCAGTACTTC. It codes for CASSSGYEQYF. Variable domain in full (rest from reference TRBV5-1 and TRBJ2-7): KAGVTQTPRYLIKTRGQQVTLSCSPISGHRSVSWYQQTPGQGLQFLFEYFSETQRNKGNFPGRFSGRQFSNSRSEMNVSTLELGDSALYLCASSSGYEQYFGPGTRLTVT.